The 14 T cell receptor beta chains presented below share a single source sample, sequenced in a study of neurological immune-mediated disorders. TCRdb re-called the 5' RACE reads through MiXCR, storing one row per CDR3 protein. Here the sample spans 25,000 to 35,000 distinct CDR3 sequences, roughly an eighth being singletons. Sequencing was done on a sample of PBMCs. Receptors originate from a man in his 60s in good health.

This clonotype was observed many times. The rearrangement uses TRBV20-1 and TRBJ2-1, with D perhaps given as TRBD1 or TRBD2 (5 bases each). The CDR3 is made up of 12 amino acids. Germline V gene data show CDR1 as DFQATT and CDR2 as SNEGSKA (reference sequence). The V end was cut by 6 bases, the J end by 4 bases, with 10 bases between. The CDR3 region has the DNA TGCAGTGCAAGGGGAGAATACAATGAGCAGTTCTTC. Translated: CSARGEYNEQFF.

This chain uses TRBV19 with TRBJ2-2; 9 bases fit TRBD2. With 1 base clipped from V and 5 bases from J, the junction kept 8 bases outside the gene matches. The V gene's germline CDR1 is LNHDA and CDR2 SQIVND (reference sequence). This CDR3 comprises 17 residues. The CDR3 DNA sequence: TGTGCCAGTAGTATAGGCTCCGGGACTAGCCGAACCGGGGAGCTGTTTTTT. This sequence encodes CASSIGSGTSRTGELFF.

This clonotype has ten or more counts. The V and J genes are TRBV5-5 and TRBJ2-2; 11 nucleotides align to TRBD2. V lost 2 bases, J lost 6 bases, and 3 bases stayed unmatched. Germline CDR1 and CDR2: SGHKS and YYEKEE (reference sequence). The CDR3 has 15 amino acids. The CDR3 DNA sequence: TGTGCCAGCAGCTTCGGACTAGCGGGCCCCGGGGAGCTGTTTTTT. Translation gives CASSFGLAGPGELFF.

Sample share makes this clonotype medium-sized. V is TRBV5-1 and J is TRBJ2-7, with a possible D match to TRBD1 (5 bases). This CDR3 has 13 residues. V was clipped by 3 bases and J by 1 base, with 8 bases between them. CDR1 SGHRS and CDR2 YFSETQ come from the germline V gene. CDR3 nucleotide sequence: TGCGCCAGCAGCTCGACAGAGTCCTACGAGCAGTACTTC. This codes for CASSSTESYEQYF. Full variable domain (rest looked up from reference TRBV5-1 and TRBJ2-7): KAGVTQTPRYLIKTRGQQVTLSCSPISGHRSVSWYQQTPGQGLQFLFEYFSETQRNKGNFPGRFSGRQFSNSRSEMNVSTLELGDSALYLCASSSTESYEQYFGPGTRLTVT.

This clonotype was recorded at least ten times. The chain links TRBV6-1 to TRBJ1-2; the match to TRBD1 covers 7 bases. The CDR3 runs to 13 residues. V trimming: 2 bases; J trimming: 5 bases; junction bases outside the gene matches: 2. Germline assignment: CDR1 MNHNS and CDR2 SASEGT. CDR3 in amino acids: CASSERTGYGYTF. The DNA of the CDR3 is TGTGCCAGCAGTGAAAGGACAGGTTATGGCTACACCTTC.

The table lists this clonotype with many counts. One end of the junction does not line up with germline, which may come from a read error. The CDR3 DNA is TGCGCCAGCAGCTTGGGGGGCACGTCTGAGGCCAACGTCCTGACTTTC. Its translation: CASSLGGTSEANVLTF. V is TRBV5-1 and J is TRBJ2-6; a weak D match, TRBD1 (5 bases). CDR1 and CDR2 from the germline V gene are SGHRS and YFSETQ. The CDR3 has 16 amino acids. Combining the CDR3 with reference TRBV5-1 and TRBJ2-6 gives the whole variable domain KAGVTQTPRYLIKTRGQQVTLSCSPISGHRSVSWYQQTPGQGLQFLFEYFSETQRNKGNFPGRFSGRQFSNSRSEMNVSTLELGDSALYLCASSLGGTSEANVLTFGAGSRLTVL.

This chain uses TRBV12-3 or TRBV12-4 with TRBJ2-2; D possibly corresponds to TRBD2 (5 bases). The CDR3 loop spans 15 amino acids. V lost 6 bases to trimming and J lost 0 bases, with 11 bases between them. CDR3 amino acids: CASSRTEANTGELFF. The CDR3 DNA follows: TGTGCCAGCAGCCGGACGGAGGCGAACACCGGGGAGCTGTTTTTT.

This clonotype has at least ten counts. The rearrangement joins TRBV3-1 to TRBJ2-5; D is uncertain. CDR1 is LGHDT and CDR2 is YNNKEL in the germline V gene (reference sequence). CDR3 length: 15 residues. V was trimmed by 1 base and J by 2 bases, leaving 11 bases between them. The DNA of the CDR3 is TGTGCCAGCAGCCAAGTAATCTACCAACAAGAGACCCAGTACTTC. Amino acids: CASSQVIYQQETQYF.

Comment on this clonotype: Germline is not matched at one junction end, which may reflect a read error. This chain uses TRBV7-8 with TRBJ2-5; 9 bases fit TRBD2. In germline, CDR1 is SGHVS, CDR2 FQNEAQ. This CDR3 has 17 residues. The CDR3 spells CSSSSSIAGELQETQYF. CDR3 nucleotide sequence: TGTTCCAGCAGCTCCTCGATAGCGGGGGAGTTACAAGAGACCCAGTACTTT.

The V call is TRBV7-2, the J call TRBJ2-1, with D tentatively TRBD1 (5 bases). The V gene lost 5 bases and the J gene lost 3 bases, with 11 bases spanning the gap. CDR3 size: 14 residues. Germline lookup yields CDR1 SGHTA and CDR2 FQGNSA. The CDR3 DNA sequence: TGTGCCAGCAGCCGAGGACACGGCTACAATGAGCAGTTCTTC. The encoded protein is CASSRGHGYNEQFF.

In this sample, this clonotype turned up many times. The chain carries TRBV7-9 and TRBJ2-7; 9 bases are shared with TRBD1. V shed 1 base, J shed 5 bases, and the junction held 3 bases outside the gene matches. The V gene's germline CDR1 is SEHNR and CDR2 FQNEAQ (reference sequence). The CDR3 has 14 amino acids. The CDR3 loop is CASSLGQGVDEQYF. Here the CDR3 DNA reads TGTGCCAGCAGCTTAGGACAGGGGGTTGACGAGCAGTACTTC.

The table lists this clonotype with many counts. CDR3 in DNA: TGTGCCAGCAGTCAAACAGGGGTAAATGAGCAGTTCTTC. This codes for CASSQTGVNEQFF. V gene TRBV28 combines with J gene TRBJ2-1; TRBD1 agrees at 7 bases. Germline trimming cut 5 bases from V and 7 bases from J; bases unmatched to any gene: 5. Germline V gives CDR1 MDHEN, CDR2 SYDVKM. This CDR3 is 13 amino acids long.

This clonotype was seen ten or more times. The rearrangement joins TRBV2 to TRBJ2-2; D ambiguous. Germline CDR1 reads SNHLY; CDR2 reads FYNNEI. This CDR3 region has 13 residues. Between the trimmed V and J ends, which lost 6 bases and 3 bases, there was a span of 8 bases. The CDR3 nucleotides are TGTGCCAGCAGCCACGACCACACCGGGGAGCTGTTTTTT. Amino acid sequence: CASSHDHTGELFF.

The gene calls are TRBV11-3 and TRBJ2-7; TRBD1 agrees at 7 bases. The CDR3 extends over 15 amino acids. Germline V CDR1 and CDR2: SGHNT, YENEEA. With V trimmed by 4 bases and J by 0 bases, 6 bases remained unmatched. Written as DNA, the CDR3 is TGTGCCAGCAGCTCTTGGGGGACAGACTCCTACGAGCAGTACTTC. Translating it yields CASSSWGTDSYEQYF.